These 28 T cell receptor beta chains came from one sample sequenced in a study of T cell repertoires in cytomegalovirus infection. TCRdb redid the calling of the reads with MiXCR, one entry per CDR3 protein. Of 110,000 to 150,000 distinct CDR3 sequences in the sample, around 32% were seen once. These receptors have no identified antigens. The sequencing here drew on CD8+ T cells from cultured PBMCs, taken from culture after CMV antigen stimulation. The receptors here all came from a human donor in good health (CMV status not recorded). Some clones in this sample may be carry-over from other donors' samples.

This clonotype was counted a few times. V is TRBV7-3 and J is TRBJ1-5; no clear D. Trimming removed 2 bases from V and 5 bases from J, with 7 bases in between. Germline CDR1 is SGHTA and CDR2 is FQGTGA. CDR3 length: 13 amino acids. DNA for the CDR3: TGTGCCAGCAGCTTACGGCCTGATCAGCCCCAGCATTTT. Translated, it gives CASSLRPDQPQHF. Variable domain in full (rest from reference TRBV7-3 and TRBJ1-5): GAGVSQTPSNKVTEKGKYVELRCDPISGHTALYWYRQSLGQGPEFLIYFQGTGAADDSGLPNDRFFAVRPEGSVSTLKIQRTERGDSAVYLCASSLRPDQPQHFGDGTRLSIL.

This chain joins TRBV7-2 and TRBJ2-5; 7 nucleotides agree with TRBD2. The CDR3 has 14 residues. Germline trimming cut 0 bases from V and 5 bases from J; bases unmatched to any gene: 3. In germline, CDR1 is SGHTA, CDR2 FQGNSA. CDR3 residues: CASSLAPREETQYF. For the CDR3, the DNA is TGTGCCAGCAGCTTAGCTCCGCGGGAGGAGACCCAGTACTTC.

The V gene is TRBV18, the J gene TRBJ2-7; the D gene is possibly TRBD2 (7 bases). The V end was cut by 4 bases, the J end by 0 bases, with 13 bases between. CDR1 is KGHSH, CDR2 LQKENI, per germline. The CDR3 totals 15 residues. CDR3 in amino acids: CASSRAGASSYEQYF. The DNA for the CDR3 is TGTGCCAGCTCACGGGCGGGGGCTTCCTCCTACGAGCAGTACTTC.

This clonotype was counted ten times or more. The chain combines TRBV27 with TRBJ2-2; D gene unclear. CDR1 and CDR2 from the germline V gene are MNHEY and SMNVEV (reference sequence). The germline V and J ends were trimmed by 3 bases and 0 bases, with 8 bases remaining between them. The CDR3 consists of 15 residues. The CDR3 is CASSLETPNTGELFF. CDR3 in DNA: TGTGCCAGCAGTTTGGAGACCCCGAACACCGGGGAGCTGTTTTTT.

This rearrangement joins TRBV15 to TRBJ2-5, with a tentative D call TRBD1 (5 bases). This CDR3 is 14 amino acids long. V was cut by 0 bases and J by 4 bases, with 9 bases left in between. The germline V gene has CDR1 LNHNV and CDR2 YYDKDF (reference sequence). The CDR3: CATSRDRERETQYF. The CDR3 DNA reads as TGTGCCACCAGCAGAGACAGGGAAAGAGAGACCCAGTACTTC.

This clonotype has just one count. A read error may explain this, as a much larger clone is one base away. CDR3 loop: CASSHVAGSEQYF. The CDR3 bases are TGCGCCAGCAGCCACGTAGCGGGTTCTGAGCAGTACTTC. This rearrangement joins TRBV4-1 to TRBJ2-7; 7 nucleotides agree with TRBD2. Trimming removed 3 bases from V and 7 bases from J; junction bases left unmatched: 6. The CDR3 consists of 13 residues. The germline V gene has CDR1 MGHRA and CDR2 YSYEKL.

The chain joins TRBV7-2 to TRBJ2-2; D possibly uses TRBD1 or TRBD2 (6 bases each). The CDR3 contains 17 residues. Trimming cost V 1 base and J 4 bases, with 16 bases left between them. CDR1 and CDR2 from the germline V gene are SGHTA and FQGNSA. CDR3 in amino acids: CASSLGLLGGTTGELFF. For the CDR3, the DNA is TGTGCCAGCAGCTTAGGCCTACTAGGGGGGACCACCGGGGAGCTGTTTTTT.

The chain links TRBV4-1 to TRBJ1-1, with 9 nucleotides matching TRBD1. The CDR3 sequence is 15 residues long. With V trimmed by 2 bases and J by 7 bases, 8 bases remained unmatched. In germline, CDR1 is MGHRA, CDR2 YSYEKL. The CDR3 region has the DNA TGCGCCAGCAGCCAAACCCCGGGACAGGGAGTTGAAGCTTTCTTT. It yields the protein CASSQTPGQGVEAFF.

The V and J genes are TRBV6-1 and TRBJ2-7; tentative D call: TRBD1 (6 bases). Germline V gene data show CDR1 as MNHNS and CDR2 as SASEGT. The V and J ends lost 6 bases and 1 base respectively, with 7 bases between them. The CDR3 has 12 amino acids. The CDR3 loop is CASRGQSYEQYF. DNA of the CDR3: TGTGCCAGCAGAGGACAGTCCTACGAGCAGTACTTC.

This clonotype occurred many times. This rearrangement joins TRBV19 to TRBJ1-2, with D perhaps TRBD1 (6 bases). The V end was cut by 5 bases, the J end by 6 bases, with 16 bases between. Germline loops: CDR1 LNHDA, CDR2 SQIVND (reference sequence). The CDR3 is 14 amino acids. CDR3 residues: CASSVQGNWNGYTF. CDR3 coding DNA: TGTGCCAGTAGTGTGCAGGGGAATTGGAATGGCTACACCTTC.

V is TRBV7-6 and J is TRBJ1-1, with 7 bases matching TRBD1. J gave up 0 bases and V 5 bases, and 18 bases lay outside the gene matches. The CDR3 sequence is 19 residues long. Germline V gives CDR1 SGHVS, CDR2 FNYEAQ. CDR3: CASSETAETGQLVNTEAFF. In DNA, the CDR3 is TGTGCCAGCAGCGAAACGGCCGAAACGGGACAGCTCGTGAACACTGAAGCTTTCTTT.

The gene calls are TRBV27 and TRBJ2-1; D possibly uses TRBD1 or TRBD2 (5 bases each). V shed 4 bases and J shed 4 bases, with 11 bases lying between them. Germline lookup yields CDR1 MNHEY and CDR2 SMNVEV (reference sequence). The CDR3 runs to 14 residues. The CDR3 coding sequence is TGTGCCAGCAGTTCAGGGACCCGTTACAATGAGCAGTTCTTC. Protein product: CASSSGTRYNEQFF.

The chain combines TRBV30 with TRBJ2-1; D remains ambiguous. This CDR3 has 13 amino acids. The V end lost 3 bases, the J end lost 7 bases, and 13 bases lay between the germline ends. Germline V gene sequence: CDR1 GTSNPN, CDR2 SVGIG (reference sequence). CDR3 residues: CAWSPPQSNEQFF. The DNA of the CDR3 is TGTGCCTGGAGCCCTCCCCAGAGTAATGAGCAGTTCTTC. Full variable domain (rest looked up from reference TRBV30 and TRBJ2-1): SQTIHQWPATLVQPVGSPLSLECTVEGTSNPNLYWYRQAAGRGLQLLFYSVGIGQISSEVPQNLSASRPQDRQFILSSKKLLLSDSGFYLCAWSPPQSNEQFFGPGTRLTVL.

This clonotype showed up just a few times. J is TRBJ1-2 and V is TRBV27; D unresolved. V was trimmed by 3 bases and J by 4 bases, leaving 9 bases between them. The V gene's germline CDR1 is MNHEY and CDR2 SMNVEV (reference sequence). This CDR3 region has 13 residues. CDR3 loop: CASSFSGSYGYTF. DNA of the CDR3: TGTGCCAGCAGTTTCAGCGGAAGCTATGGCTACACCTTC.

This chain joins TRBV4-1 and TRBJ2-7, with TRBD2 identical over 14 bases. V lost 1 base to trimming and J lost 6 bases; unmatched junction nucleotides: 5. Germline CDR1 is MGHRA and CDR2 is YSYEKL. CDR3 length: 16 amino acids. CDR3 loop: CASSQVGTSGGGEQYF. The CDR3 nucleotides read TGCGCCAGCAGCCAAGTGGGGACTAGCGGGGGCGGCGAGCAGTACTTC.

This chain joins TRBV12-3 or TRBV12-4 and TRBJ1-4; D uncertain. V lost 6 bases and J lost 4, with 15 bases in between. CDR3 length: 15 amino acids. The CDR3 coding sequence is TGTGCCAGCAGACGCGAGGACGGATATAATGAAAAACTGTTTTTT. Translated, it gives CASRREDGYNEKLFF.

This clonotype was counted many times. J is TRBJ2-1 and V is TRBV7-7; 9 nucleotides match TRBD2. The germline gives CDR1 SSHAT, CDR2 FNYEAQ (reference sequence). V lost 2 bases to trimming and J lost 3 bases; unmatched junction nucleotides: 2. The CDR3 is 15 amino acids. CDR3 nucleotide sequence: TGTGCCAGCAGCTTATCAGCGGGGGGCTACAATGAGCAGTTCTTC. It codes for CASSLSAGGYNEQFF.

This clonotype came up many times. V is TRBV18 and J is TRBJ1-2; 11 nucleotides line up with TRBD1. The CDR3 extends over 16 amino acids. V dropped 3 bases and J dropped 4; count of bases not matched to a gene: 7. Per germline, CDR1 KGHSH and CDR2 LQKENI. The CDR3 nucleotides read TGTGCCAGCTCACCTCTCCGGGACAGGGGGTTCTATGGCTACACCTTC. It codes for CASSPLRDRGFYGYTF.

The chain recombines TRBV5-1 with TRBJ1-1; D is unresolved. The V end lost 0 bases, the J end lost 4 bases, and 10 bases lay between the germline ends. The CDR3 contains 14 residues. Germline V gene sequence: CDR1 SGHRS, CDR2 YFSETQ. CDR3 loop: CASSLEIVGTEAFF. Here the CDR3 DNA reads TGCGCCAGCAGCTTGGAGATCGTCGGCACTGAAGCTTTCTTT.

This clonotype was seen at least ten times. CDR3 in amino acids: CASSPGGANEKLFF. CDR3 bases: TGTGCCAGCTCACCGGGAGGGGCTAATGAAAAACTGTTTTTT. The chain links TRBV18 to TRBJ1-4; perhaps TRBD1 as D (5 bases). The CDR3 consists of 14 residues. V lost 3 bases, J lost 3 bases, and 8 bases lay in between. Germline loops: CDR1 KGHSH, CDR2 LQKENI.

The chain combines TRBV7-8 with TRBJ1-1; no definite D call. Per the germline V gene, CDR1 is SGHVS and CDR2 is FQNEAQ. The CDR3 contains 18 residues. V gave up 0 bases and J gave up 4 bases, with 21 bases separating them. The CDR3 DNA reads TGTGCCAGCAGCTTAGCCATCCCCTCGGCGGTCCGGGGCACTGAAGCTTTCTTT. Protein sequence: CASSLAIPSAVRGTEAFF.

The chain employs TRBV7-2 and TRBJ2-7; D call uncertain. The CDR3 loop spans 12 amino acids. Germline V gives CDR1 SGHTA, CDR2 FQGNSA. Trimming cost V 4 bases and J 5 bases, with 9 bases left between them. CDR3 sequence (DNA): TGTGCCAGCAGCTCGCCAAAGGACGAGCAGTACTTC. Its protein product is CASSSPKDEQYF.

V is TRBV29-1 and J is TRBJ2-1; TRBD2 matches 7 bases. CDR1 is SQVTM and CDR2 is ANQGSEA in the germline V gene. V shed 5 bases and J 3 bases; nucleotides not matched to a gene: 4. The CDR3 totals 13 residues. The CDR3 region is CSVLSGGYNEQFF. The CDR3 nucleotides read TGCAGCGTTTTATCGGGGGGCTACAATGAGCAGTTCTTC.

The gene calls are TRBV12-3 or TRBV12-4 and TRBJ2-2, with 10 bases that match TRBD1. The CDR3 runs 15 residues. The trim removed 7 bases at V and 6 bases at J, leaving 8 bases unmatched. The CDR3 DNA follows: TGTGCCAGCATGGCCGGGACAGGGGCAGCCGGGGAGCTGTTTTTT. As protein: CASMAGTGAAGELFF.

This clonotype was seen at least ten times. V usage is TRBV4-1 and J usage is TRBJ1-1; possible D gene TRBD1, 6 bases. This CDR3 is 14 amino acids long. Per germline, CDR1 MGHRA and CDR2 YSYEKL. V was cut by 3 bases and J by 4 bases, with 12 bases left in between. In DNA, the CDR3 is TGCGCCAGCAGCCAGCTCCAGGGGCCCACTGAAGCTTTCTTT. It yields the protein CASSQLQGPTEAFF.

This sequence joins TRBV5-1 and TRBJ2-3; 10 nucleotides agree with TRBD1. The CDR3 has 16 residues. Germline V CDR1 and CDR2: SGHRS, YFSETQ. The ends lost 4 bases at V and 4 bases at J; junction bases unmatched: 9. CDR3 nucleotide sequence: TGCGCCAGCAGCCCCGTTGGACAGGGGGTCGCAGATACGCAGTATTTT. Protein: CASSPVGQGVADTQYF.

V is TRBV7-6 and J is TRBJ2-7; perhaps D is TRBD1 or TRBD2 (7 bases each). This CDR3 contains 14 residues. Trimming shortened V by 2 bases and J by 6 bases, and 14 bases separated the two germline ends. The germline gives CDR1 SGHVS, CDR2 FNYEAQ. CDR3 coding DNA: TGTGCCAGCAGCTTAACAGGGGAGGGGAGCGAGCAGTACTTC. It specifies CASSLTGEGSEQYF.

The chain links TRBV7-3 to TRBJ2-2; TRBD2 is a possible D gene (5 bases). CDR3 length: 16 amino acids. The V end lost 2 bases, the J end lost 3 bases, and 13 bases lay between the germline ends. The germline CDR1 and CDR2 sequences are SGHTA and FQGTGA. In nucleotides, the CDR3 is TGTGCCAGCAGCTTAGATTCGGGGTTGTACACCGGGGAGCTGTTTTTT. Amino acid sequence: CASSLDSGLYTGELFF. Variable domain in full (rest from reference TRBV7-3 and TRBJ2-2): GAGVSQTPSNKVTEKGKYVELRCDPISGHTALYWYRQSLGQGPEFLIYFQGTGAADDSGLPNDRFFAVRPEGSVSTLKIQRTERGDSAVYLCASSLDSGLYTGELFFGEGSRLTVL.